The rows below give T cell receptor beta chains drawn from one sample of a study of blood T cell repertoires in COVID-19. Generated by immunoSEQ multiplex PCR, the TCRdb table keeps only in-frame clones and is missing some. The sample has about 87,000 clones; approximately 83% are singletons. The sample comprised peripheral blood. The receptors were sampled from a woman between 65 and 79 years old with acute or convalescent COVID-19. CDR3s include the opening cysteine and the closing phenylalanine or tryptophan. D genes are given only for firm matches. Only some rows state a clone size, as once, few, many or a class for expanded clones.

j_call | d_call | clone_size | v_call | cdr3_aa | cdr3_nt
TRBJ2-5 | - | once | TRBV11-2 | CASSLETGTHKETQYF | TGTGCCAGCAGCTTAGAGACTGGGACACACAAAGAGACCCAGTACTTC
TRBJ2-1 | - | - | TRBV24-1 | CATSDNGPRLEQFF | TGTGCCACCAGTGATAATGGCCCGAGGCTTGAGCAGTTCTTC
TRBJ1-1 | TRBD1 | few | TRBV27 | CASKTPGGRSEAFF | TGTGCCAGCAAAACCCCAGGGGGGCGTTCTGAAGCTTTCTTT
TRBJ2-3 | - | - | TRBV3-1/TRBV3-2 | CASSQDLADTQYF | TGTGCCAGCAGCCAAGATCTGGCCGATACGCAGTATTTT
TRBJ1-1 | - | - | TRBV29-1 | CSCTENTEAFF | TGCAGCTGTACAGAGAACACTGAAGCTTTCTTT
TRBJ1-1 | TRBD1 | - | TRBV3-1/TRBV3-2 | CASSPSDRVTEAFF | TGTGCCAGCAGCCCTTCGGACAGGGTGACTGAAGCTTTCTTT
TRBJ1-1 | TRBD1 | - | TRBV7-9 | CASSPRQGNTEAFF | TGTGCCAGCAGTCCGAGACAGGGGAACACTGAAGCTTTCTTT
TRBJ1-6 | - | - | TRBV5-5 | CASSLDGQRYNSPLHF | TGTGCCAGCAGCTTGGACGGACAGAGGTATAATTCACCCCTCCACTTT
TRBJ2-5 | - | - | TRBV28 | CASSQTGTQETQYF | TGTGCCAGCAGCCAGACCGGGACTCAAGAGACCCAGTACTTC
TRBJ2-7 | TRBD1 | - | TRBV5-4 | CASRSGQGDYEQYF | TGTGCCAGCAGATCCGGACAGGGAGACTACGAGCAGTACTTC
TRBJ1-2 | - | - | TRBV12-3/TRBV12-4 | CASSFTIGDGYTF | TGTGCCAGCAGTTTTACGATCGGGGATGGCTACACCTTC
TRBJ1-3 | - | - | TRBV9 | CASSVGGYSGNTIYF | TGTGCCAGCAGCGTAGGCGGGTACTCTGGAAACACCATATATTTT
TRBJ2-7 | - | - | TRBV30 | CAWSVPSLGGNAEQYF | TGTGCCTGGAGTGTACCCTCTTTGGGGGGAAACGCCGAGCAGTACTTC
TRBJ1-4 | - | - | TRBV12-3/TRBV12-4 | CASTVTTNEKLFF | TGTGCCAGCACGGTGACAACTAATGAAAAACTGTTTTTT
TRBJ2-2 | TRBD2 | - | TRBV9 | CASSPRGLATGELFF | TGTGCCAGCAGCCCACGAGGACTAGCGACCGGGGAGCTGTTTTTT
TRBJ1-1 | - | - | TRBV5-5 | CASSLGQGLPNTEAFF | TGTGCCAGCAGCTTGGGGCAGGGCCTCCCGAACACTGAAGCTTTCTTT
TRBJ1-5 | - | - | TRBV7-9 | CASSLGGVSNQPQHF | TGTGCCAGCAGCCTCGGGGGGGTTAGCAATCAGCCCCAGCATTTT